This T cell receptor (beta chain) was retrieved from a study of tissue T cells after allogeneic stem cell transplantation. The time point is: mouse harvest day 7 after allogeneic transplant. Each mouse received 10^7 T-cell-depleted marrow cells plus 10^6 splenic CD5+ T cells by tail vein. Libraries were prepared by immunoSEQ multiplex PCR; TCRdb keeps only in-frame clonotypes and omits some of them. The sample carries over 8,500 clones, 44% recorded once. CDR1 and CDR2 from the germline V gene are SNHLY and FYNGKV (reference sequence). The CDR3 totals 13 residues. V lost 5 bases and J 0 bases, leaving 6 bases between the germline ends. As to this clone: Each gene name is a mouse one. Coverage ceases 1 residue before the CDR3 finishes, and the germline J gene fills in the end.

This receptor was obtained from a female BALB/c mouse given C57BL/6 T cells with graft-versus-host disease after an allogeneic hematopoietic cell transplant. The sequenced sample was skin. The V and J genes are TRBV3 and TRBJ2-4, with D uncertain. The CDR3 spells CASSRHSQNTLYF. CDR3 bases read: TGTGCCAGCAGCCGACATAGTCAAAACACCTTGTAC. Using reference TRBV3 and TRBJ2-4 for the parts outside the CDR3, the full variable domain is GPKVLQIPSHQIIDMGQMVTLNCDPVSNHLYFYWYKQILGQQMEFLVNFYNGKVMEKSKLFKDQFSVERPDGSYFTLKIQPTALEDSAVYFCASSRHSQNTLYFGAGTRLSVL.